A selection of T cell receptor beta chains follows, all from one sample in a study of cytomegalovirus exposure and HLA in healthy donors. The assay was immunoSEQ multiplex PCR, and TCRdb's table has in-frame clones only and misses some. This sample's table has about 96,000 clones. Material: PBMCs. The source is a woman aged 25 to 39 in good health and CMV-seronegative. CDR3s include the opening cysteine and the closing phenylalanine or tryptophan. Fields, in order: J gene, V gene, D gene, CDR3 DNA, CDR3 protein. A D gene is named only where the DNA matches it firmly.

j_call: TRBJ2-1; v_call: TRBV5-1; d_call: TRBD2; cdr3_nt: TGCGCCAGCAGCTTGGTGCTAGCGGGGGGGCCTACCTCCTACAATGAGCAGTTCTTC; cdr3_aa: CASSLVLAGGPTSYNEQFF
j_call: TRBJ2-7; v_call: TRBV29-1; d_call: TRBD1; cdr3_nt: TGCAGCGTTGAAACAGGACAGGGGTACGAGCAGTACTTC; cdr3_aa: CSVETGQGYEQYF
j_call: TRBJ2-7; v_call: TRBV28; d_call: NA; cdr3_nt: TGTGCCAGCAGTCTCCGCGGGGCTGGCACCTACGAGCAGTACTTC; cdr3_aa: CASSLRGAGTYEQYF
j_call: TRBJ2-3; v_call: TRBV5-1; d_call: TRBD2; cdr3_nt: TGCGCCAGCAGCTTTGGCGGGAGGCCTCCCACAGATACGCAGTATTTT; cdr3_aa: CASSFGGRPPTDTQYF
j_call: TRBJ2-5; v_call: TRBV7-9; d_call: TRBD2; cdr3_nt: TGTGCCAGCAGCACCGGCATCCCGATTCTAGCGGGGGGGCAAGAGACCCAGTACTTC; cdr3_aa: CASSTGIPILAGGQETQYF
j_call: TRBJ1-6; v_call: TRBV5-6; d_call: NA; cdr3_nt: TGTGCCAGCAGCTACCTCTTCGCGCGGTATAATTCACCCCTCCACTTT; cdr3_aa: CASSYLFARYNSPLHF
j_call: TRBJ2-1; v_call: TRBV25-1; d_call: TRBD1; cdr3_nt: TGTGCCAGCAATCCCTCCGACAGGGCAGGCAATGAGCAGTTCTTC; cdr3_aa: CASNPSDRAGNEQFF
j_call: TRBJ2-7; v_call: TRBV4-1; d_call: TRBD1; cdr3_nt: TGCGCCAGCAGCCCCAGGCCATGGGACAGATCATCCGGAGCCGAGCAGTACTTC; cdr3_aa: CASSPRPWDRSSGAEQYF
j_call: TRBJ1-6; v_call: TRBV5-6; d_call: TRBD1; cdr3_nt: TGTGCCAGCAGCCCCGGGACAGGGTACGGTTCACCCCTCCACTTT; cdr3_aa: CASSPGTGYGSPLHF
j_call: TRBJ2-7; v_call: TRBV18; d_call: NA; cdr3_nt: TGTGCCAGCTCACCACCCCCAGCGAGCTCCTACGAGCAGTACTTC; cdr3_aa: CASSPPPASSYEQYF
j_call: TRBJ2-1; v_call: TRBV9; d_call: NA; cdr3_nt: TGTGCCAGCAGCGTATTATTAGGAGCCTACAATGAGCAGTTCTTC; cdr3_aa: CASSVLLGAYNEQFF
j_call: TRBJ2-7; v_call: TRBV29-1; d_call: NA; cdr3_nt: TGCAGCGTTGTGCATTTGGGGGGTAGGTTCGAGCAGTACTTC; cdr3_aa: CSVVHLGGRFEQYF
j_call: TRBJ2-7; v_call: TRBV9; d_call: NA; cdr3_nt: TGTGCCTGGCCTTACGAGCAGTACTTC; cdr3_aa: CAWPYEQYF
j_call: TRBJ2-7; v_call: TRBV4-1; d_call: TRBD1; cdr3_nt: TGCGCCAGCAGCCAAAGTGGGACAGGGAGATACGAGCAGTACTTC; cdr3_aa: CASSQSGTGRYEQYF
j_call: TRBJ2-1; v_call: TRBV6-5; d_call: TRBD1; cdr3_nt: TGTGCCAGCAGTGGACAGGGGCAGAATGAGCAGTTCTTC; cdr3_aa: CASSGQGQNEQFF
j_call: TRBJ1-1; v_call: TRBV7-3; d_call: NA; cdr3_nt: TGTGCCAGCAGCTTAGAGGTTGGCGGGAACACTGAAGCTTTCTTT; cdr3_aa: CASSLEVGGNTEAFF
j_call: TRBJ2-7; v_call: TRBV11-2; d_call: TRBD1; cdr3_nt: TGTGCCAGCAGCTTAGGGGACAGTCTCTACGAGCAGTACTTC; cdr3_aa: CASSLGDSLYEQYF
j_call: TRBJ1-3; v_call: TRBV28; d_call: TRBD1; cdr3_nt: TGTGCCAGCAGTTTGGGGACAGGCCTCTCTGGAAACACCATATATTTT; cdr3_aa: CASSLGTGLSGNTIYF
j_call: TRBJ2-7; v_call: TRBV30; d_call: TRBD2; cdr3_nt: TGTGCCTGGAGTGCGGGCGGGGGAAATAGCGAGCAGTACTTC; cdr3_aa: CAWSAGGGNSEQYF
j_call: TRBJ2-7; v_call: TRBV2; d_call: NA; cdr3_nt: TGTGCCAGCAGTGAAAACAGGGTTGGCGAGCAGTACTTC; cdr3_aa: CASSENRVGEQYF
j_call: TRBJ2-1; v_call: TRBV30; d_call: NA; cdr3_nt: TGTGCCTGGAGTGTACTAGTCGAGCGGGACAATGAGCAGTTCTTC; cdr3_aa: CAWSVLVERDNEQFF
j_call: TRBJ2-1; v_call: TRBV28; d_call: NA; cdr3_nt: TGTGCCAGCAGAGGGGAAGGCTACAATGAGCAGTTCTTC; cdr3_aa: CASRGEGYNEQFF
j_call: TRBJ2-6; v_call: TRBV4-1; d_call: NA; cdr3_nt: TGCGCCAGCAGCCAAGCCAACTCTGGGGCCAACGTCCTGACTTTC; cdr3_aa: CASSQANSGANVLTF
j_call: TRBJ2-5; v_call: TRBV11-2; d_call: TRBD1; cdr3_nt: TGTGCCAGCACCGGACAGGCGAAACAAGAGACCCAGTACTTC; cdr3_aa: CASTGQAKQETQYF
j_call: TRBJ2-1; v_call: TRBV5-4; d_call: TRBD2; cdr3_nt: TGTGCCAGCAGCTTGGAAGCGGGGGGGGTTTACAATGAGCAGTTCTTC; cdr3_aa: CASSLEAGGVYNEQFF
j_call: TRBJ2-3; v_call: TRBV19; d_call: NA; cdr3_nt: TGTGCCAGTAGGCCGGAGGGCCTGACAGATACGCAGTATTTT; cdr3_aa: CASRPEGLTDTQYF
j_call: TRBJ1-3; v_call: TRBV7-8; d_call: NA; cdr3_nt: TGTGCCAGCAGCTCGGCAGGACAGAACTCTGGAAACACCATATATTTT; cdr3_aa: CASSSAGQNSGNTIYF
j_call: TRBJ2-1; v_call: TRBV19; d_call: NA; cdr3_nt: TGTGCCAGTAGTATAGATCCGGGGGATTCGAGCAATGAGCAGTTCTTC; cdr3_aa: CASSIDPGDSSNEQFF
j_call: TRBJ1-4; v_call: TRBV19; d_call: NA; cdr3_nt: TGTGCCAGTAGTTCTAGTGGGGGCCCTAATGAAAAACTGTTTTTT; cdr3_aa: CASSSSGGPNEKLFF
j_call: TRBJ1-4; v_call: TRBV10-1; d_call: TRBD1; cdr3_nt: TGCGCCAGCAGTGAGGGGACAGGGTTTGGCGAAAAACTGTTTTTT; cdr3_aa: CASSEGTGFGEKLFF